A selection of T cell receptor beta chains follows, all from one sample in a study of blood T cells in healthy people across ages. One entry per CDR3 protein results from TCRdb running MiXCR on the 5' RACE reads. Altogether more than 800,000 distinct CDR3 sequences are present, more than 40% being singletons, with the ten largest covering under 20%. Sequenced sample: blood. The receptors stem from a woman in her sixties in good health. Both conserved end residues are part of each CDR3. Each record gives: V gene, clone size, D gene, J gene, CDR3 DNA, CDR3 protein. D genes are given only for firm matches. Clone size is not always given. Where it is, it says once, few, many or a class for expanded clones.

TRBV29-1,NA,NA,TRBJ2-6,TGCAGCGTTGCACTAACCTCTGGGGCCAACGTCCTGACTTTC,CSVALTSGANVLTF
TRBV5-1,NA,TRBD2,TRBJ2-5,TGCGCCAGCTTTGAACCCGGGACTAGCCTTGCAGAGACCCAGTACTTC,CASFEPGTSLAETQYF
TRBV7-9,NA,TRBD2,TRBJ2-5,TGTGCCAGCAGCTCAGGACTAGCGGGCCTTACCGCCCAAGAGACCCAGTACTTC,CASSSGLAGLTAQETQYF
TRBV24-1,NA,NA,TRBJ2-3,TGTGCCACCAGTACGATGAACACAGGTACGCAGTATTTT,CATSTMNTGTQYF
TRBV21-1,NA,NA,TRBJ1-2,TGTGCCAGCAGCTCCTCAGGGAGAGTTGGGTATGGCTACACCTTC,CASSSSGRVGYGYTF
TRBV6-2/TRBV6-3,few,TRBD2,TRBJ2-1,TGTGCCAGCCAAAGCGGGACTAGCGGGATCAGTGAGCAGTTCTTC,CASQSGTSGISEQFF
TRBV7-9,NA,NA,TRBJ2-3,TGTGCCAGCAGCTTAGGGGCCGAGTCTGCGCAGTATTTT,CASSLGAESAQYF
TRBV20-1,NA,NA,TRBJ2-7,TGCAGTGCAATTTCCCGGGACAAATCTTACAATGAGCAGTACTTC,CSAISRDKSYNEQYF
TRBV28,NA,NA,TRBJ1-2,TGTGCCAGCCTCACGACTTCCCCAGCGTCCTATGGCTACACCTTC,CASLTTSPASYGYTF
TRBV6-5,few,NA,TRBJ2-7,TGTGCCAGCAGCTACGGGACTTTGGGGGGCGAGCAGTACTTC,CASSYGTLGGEQYF
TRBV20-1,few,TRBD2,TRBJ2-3,TGCAGTGCTAGAGATCCAAGCGGGAGTAGGACAGATACGCAGTATTTT,CSARDPSGSRTDTQYF
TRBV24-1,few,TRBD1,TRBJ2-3,TGTGCCACCAGTGATCTCGGACAGGGGGCCTCTAGCACAGATACGCAGTATTTT,CATSDLGQGASSTDTQYF
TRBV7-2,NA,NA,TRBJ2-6,TGTGCCAGCAGCATTAGCGGATACTCTGGGGCCAACGTCCTGACTTTC,CASSISGYSGANVLTF
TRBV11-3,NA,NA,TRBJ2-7,TGTGCCAGCAGCTTAGTAAACCATGGCGAGCAGTACTTC,CASSLVNHGEQYF
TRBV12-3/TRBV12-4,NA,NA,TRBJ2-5,TGTGCCAGCAGTTTGCTCGGGGCGCGAGAGACCCAGTACTTC,CASSLLGARETQYF
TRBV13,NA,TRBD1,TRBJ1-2,TGTGCCAGCAGTTTACGGGACAGGGGTGGCTACACCTTC,CASSLRDRGGYTF
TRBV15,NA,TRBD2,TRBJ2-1,TGTGCCACCAGCAGAGAACTAGCGGGAGGGAATTATGAGCAGTTCTTC,CATSRELAGGNYEQFF
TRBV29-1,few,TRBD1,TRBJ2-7,TGCAGCTCCCGACAGGGGCCCTACGAGCAGTACTTC,CSSRQGPYEQYF
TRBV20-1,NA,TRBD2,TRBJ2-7,TGCAGTGCTAGTATAACTAGCGGCGAGCAGTACTTC,CSASITSGEQYF
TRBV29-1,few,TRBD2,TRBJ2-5,TGCAGCGTTGTTCCTCGACTAGCGGGGGAACAAGAGACCCAGTACTTC,CSVVPRLAGEQETQYF
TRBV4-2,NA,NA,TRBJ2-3,TGTGCCAGCAGCCTGGCCAGCATCAATACGGATACGCAGTATTTT,CASSLASINTDTQYF
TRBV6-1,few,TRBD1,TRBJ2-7,TGTGCCAGCAGTGGGGACAGGGTATACGAGCAGTACTTC,CASSGDRVYEQYF
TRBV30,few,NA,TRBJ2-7,TGTGCCTGGAGACCATTTACTAGGTCTGGCGAGCAGTACTTC,CAWRPFTRSGEQYF